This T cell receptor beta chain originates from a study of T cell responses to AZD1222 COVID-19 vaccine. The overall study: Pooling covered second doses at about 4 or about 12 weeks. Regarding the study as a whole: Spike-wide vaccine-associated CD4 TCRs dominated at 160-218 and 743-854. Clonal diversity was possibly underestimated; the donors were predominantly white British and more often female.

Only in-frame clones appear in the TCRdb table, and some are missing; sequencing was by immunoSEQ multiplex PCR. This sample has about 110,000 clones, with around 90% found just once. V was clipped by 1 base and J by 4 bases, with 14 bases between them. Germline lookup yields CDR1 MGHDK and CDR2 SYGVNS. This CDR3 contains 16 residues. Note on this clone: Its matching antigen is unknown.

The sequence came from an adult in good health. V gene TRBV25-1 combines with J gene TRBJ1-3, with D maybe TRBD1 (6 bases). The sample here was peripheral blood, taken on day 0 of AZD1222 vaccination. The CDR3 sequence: CASSEWGRGSGNTIYF. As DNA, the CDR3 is TGTGCCAGCAGTGAATGGGGCAGGGGATCGGGAAACACCATATATTTT. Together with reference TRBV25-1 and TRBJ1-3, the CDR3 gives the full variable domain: EADIYQTPRYLVIGTGKKITLECSQTMGHDKMYWYQQDPGMELHLIHYSYGVNSTEKGDLSSESTVSRIRTEHFPLTLESARPSHTSQYLCASSEWGRGSGNTIYFGEGSWLTVV.